Following are 31 T cell receptor beta chains from one sample sequenced in a study of blood T cell repertoires in COVID-19. Using immunoSEQ multiplex PCR, the repertoire was profiled, and TCRdb retains in-frame clones only, with some absent. The sample gives 150,000 to 200,000 clones, under 90% of which show up once; around 13% is in the top ten. Specimen: peripheral blood. The receptors come from a woman between 70 and 85 years old with COVID-19, enrolled during active disease.

This chain uses TRBV3-1 (or the pseudogene TRBV3-2) with TRBJ2-1; D uncertain. V was trimmed by 1 base and J by 6 bases, leaving 13 bases between them. Germline CDR1 is LGHDT and CDR2 is YNNKEL (reference sequence). The CDR3 totals 15 residues. The CDR3 DNA sequence: TGTGCCAGCAGCCAAGCCCTGGGCGATCTCAATGAGCAGTTCTTC. Protein product: CASSQALGDLNEQFF.

The chain joins TRBV28 to TRBJ1-1, with TRBD1 matching over 8 bases. V was clipped by 3 bases and J by 5 bases; unmatched bases: 14. The CDR3 extends over 17 amino acids. Germline loops: CDR1 MDHEN, CDR2 SYDVKM. The CDR3 here is CASSFSGTGYFRTEAFF. Written as DNA, the CDR3 is TGTGCCAGCAGTTTCTCCGGGACAGGATACTTTAGAACTGAAGCTTTCTTT.

The rearrangement joins TRBV3-1 (or the pseudogene TRBV3-2) to TRBJ2-5, with 9 positions matching TRBD2. V lost 0 bases and J lost 4; bases outside the gene matches: 6. This CDR3 has 16 amino acids. CDR1 LGHDT and CDR2 YNNKEL come from the germline V gene (reference sequence). CDR3 nucleotide sequence: TGTGCCAGCAGCCAAGATGGGACTAGCCTCCGAGAGACCCAGTACTTC. Its protein product is CASSQDGTSLRETQYF.

The chain employs TRBV18 and TRBJ2-1; TRBD2 is a possible D gene (5 bases). The V gene lost 2 bases and the J gene lost 6 bases, with 20 bases spanning the gap. This CDR3 region has 17 residues. Germline loops: CDR1 KGHSH, CDR2 LQKENI. For the CDR3, the DNA is TGTGCCAGCTCACCAAATCAAGCGGTGAAGTGGGGCAATGAGCAGTTCTTC. It is translated as CASSPNQAVKWGNEQFF.

The chain's CDR3 is CASSSGQGALRNYGYTF. Written as DNA, the CDR3 is TGTGCCAGCAGCTCGGGACAGGGGGCATTGAGAAACTATGGCTACACCTTC. The V call is TRBV7-9, the J call TRBJ1-2, with TRBD1 matching over 12 bases. Germline loops: CDR1 SEHNR, CDR2 FQNEAQ (reference sequence). J gave up 2 bases and V 4 bases, and 8 bases lay outside the gene matches. The CDR3 has 17 residues.

The V call is TRBV5-6, the J call TRBJ2-5; the D is unclear. Germline lookup yields CDR1 SGHDT and CDR2 YYEEEE. V gave up 4 bases and J gave up 1 base, with 14 bases separating them. The CDR3 has 15 amino acids. The CDR3 DNA follows: TGTGCCAGCAGCCGGCGCCGACATCTCCAAGAGACCCAGTACTTC. This encodes CASSRRRHLQETQYF.

CDR3 loop: CASSPRQGTNSPLHF. DNA of the CDR3: TGCGCCAGCAGCCCCAGACAGGGGACGAATTCACCCCTCCACTTT. The V gene is TRBV5-1, the J gene TRBJ1-6, with 8 bases fitting TRBD1. Germline assignment: CDR1 SGHRS and CDR2 YFSETQ. Trimming at V came to 4 bases and at J to 7 bases, leaving 7 bases not matched to a gene. This CDR3 region has 15 residues.

This clone was found once. The chain couples TRBV19 to TRBJ1-1, with 9 nucleotides matching TRBD1. The CDR3 sequence is 15 residues long. Losses at the gene ends were 3 bases for V and 4 bases for J; bases not matched to a gene: 6. From germline, CDR1 is LNHDA and CDR2 SQIVND (reference sequence). CDR3 nucleotide sequence: TGTGCCAGTAGTATTTGGACAGGGGTGCGCACTGAAGCTTTCTTT. This sequence encodes CASSIWTGVRTEAFF.

The CDR3 here is CASSLSLAGGEDTQYF. CDR3 sequence (DNA): TGCGCCAGCAGCTTGTCTCTAGCGGGAGGTGAAGATACGCAGTATTTT. The chain recombines TRBV5-1 with TRBJ2-3, with 11 bases that match TRBD2. The CDR3 sequence is 16 residues long. Germline CDR1 SGHRS, CDR2 YFSETQ. The V and J ends lost 1 base and 5 bases, in that order; junction bases with no gene match: 6.

The genes are TRBV20-1 and TRBJ2-7; TRBD1 agrees at 7 bases. V shed 4 bases and J 4 bases; nucleotides not matched to a gene: 1. The V gene's germline CDR1 is DFQATT and CDR2 SNEGSKA (reference sequence). The CDR3 has 11 residues. Here the CDR3 reads CSAKTGYEQYV. The CDR3 DNA follows: TGCAGTGCTAAGACAGGGTACGAGCAGTACGTC.

The rearrangement uses TRBV12-2 and TRBJ1-1. TRBV12-2 is flagged as a pseudogene. The CDR3 consists of 15 residues. The DNA for the CDR3 is TGTGCAAGTCGCCCCCTCTTCCCCCGGGAAACTGAAGCTTTCTTT. Encoded protein: CASRPLFPRETEAFF.

This chain connects TRBV21-1 to TRBJ1-3; TRBD1 is taken as the D call from the table, unchecked against the DNA. TRBV21-1 is an annotated pseudogene. This CDR3 is built from 13 residues. The CDR3 DNA is TGTGCCAGCAGCACCATCTCTGGAAACACCATATATTTT. Translation gives CASSTISGNTIYF.

In this sample, this clone turned up a few times. V is TRBV5-1 and J is TRBJ2-7, with 7 bases lining up with TRBD2. Germline V gene data show CDR1 as SGHRS and CDR2 as YFSETQ. The CDR3 sequence is 15 residues long. After removal of 1 base from V and 0 bases from J, the junction contained 4 bases not matched to a gene. CDR3: CASSLLRESSYEQYF. Here the CDR3 DNA reads TGCGCCAGCAGCTTGTTGCGGGAGAGCTCCTACGAGCAGTACTTC.

The chain couples TRBV24-1 to TRBJ2-1, with D possibly being TRBD2 (5 bases). The CDR3 runs 13 residues. From germline, CDR1 is KGHDR and CDR2 SFDVKD. The V and J ends lost 1 base and 10 bases respectively, with 10 bases between them. This chain's CDR3 is CATSDFLGVEQFF. The CDR3 DNA reads TGTGCCACCAGTGATTTCTTGGGAGTGGAGCAGTTCTTC.

The chain recombines TRBV2 with TRBJ2-3, with a possible D match to TRBD2 (6 bases). V was clipped by 5 bases and J by 6 bases, with 15 bases between them. Per germline, CDR1 SNHLY and CDR2 FYNNEI. The CDR3 totals 14 residues. The CDR3 spells CASSSLAGMDTQYF. In DNA, the CDR3 is TGTGCCAGCAGTTCACTGGCGGGGATGGATACGCAGTATTTT.

The gene calls are TRBV3-1 (or the pseudogene TRBV3-2) and TRBJ1-1; 7 nucleotides agree with TRBD1. Germline V CDR1 and CDR2: LGHDT, YNNKEL (reference sequence). The CDR3 length is 15 residues. Germline trimming cut 2 bases from V and 6 bases from J; bases unmatched to any gene: 9. CDR3 sequence: CASSQTHRGKPEAFF. The CDR3 DNA sequence: TGTGCCAGCAGCCAAACCCACAGGGGTAAACCTGAAGCTTTCTTT.

In its sample, this clone was seen once. The rearrangement joins TRBV7-8 to TRBJ1-1; 7 bases align to TRBD1. The junction had 7 bases not matched to a gene; V was cut back by 5 bases and J by 4 bases. The CDR3 runs to 14 residues. CDR1 and CDR2 from the germline V gene are SGHVS and FQNEAQ. CDR3 sequence: CASSISGGSTEAFF. The DNA of the CDR3 is TGTGCCAGCAGCATCTCAGGGGGAAGCACTGAAGCTTTCTTT.

The V and J genes are TRBV28 and TRBJ1-1, with D perhaps TRBD1 (5 bases). CDR1 is MDHEN, CDR2 SYDVKM, per germline. This CDR3 region has 13 residues. Trimming cost V 10 bases and J 0 bases, with 12 bases left between them. The CDR3 nucleotides are TGTGCCAACAAGAGGGACTTGAACACTGAAGCTTTCTTT. Translation: CANKRDLNTEAFF.

This chain links TRBV5-4 with TRBJ2-1, with TRBD1 identical over 7 bases. V lost 4 bases to trimming and J lost 4 bases; unmatched junction nucleotides: 11. The CDR3 has 16 amino acids. Germline V lookup: CDR1 SGHNT, CDR2 YYREEE (reference sequence). The CDR3 reads CASSQGVGEKYNEQFF. The CDR3 DNA is TGTGCCAGCAGCCAGGGGGTCGGGGAGAAATACAATGAGCAGTTCTTC.

The rearrangement links TRBV28 to TRBJ1-2, with 9 bases that match TRBD1. J gave up 8 bases and V 5 bases, and 9 bases lay outside the gene matches. CDR1 and CDR2 (germline): MDHEN, SYDVKM. This CDR3 region has 14 residues. CDR3 coding DNA: TGTGCCAGCAGTGAGGGACAGGGTCTATGGGGCTACACCTTC. It codes for CASSEGQGLWGYTF.

The rearrangement joins TRBV5-5 to TRBJ1-2; 7 nucleotides line up with TRBD1. The CDR3 contains 14 residues. The trim removed 4 bases at V and 8 bases at J, leaving 11 bases unmatched. Germline V gene data show CDR1 as SGHKS and CDR2 as YYEKEE (reference sequence). The DNA for the CDR3 is TGTGCCAGCAGCACGATTACAGGGGCGGGGGGCTACACCTTC. This translates into CASSTITGAGGYTF.

This sequence joins TRBV29-1 and TRBJ1-1; D may be TRBD1 (5 bases). Germline CDR1 SQVTM, CDR2 ANQGSEA. The ends were cut back, 3 bases at V and 11 bases at J, with 19 bases in the middle. This CDR3 has 13 amino acids. The CDR3, as DNA: TGCAGCGTTGACAATGGCGGGGGTGTTGCGGCTTTCTTT. It encodes CSVDNGGGVAAFF.

This clone was observed a single time. The chain joins TRBV6-1 to TRBJ1-1; D remains unclear. The CDR3 is made up of 11 amino acids. Between the trimmed V and J ends, which lost 3 bases and 8 bases, there was a span of 7 bases. Germline values: CDR1 MNHNS, CDR2 SASEGT. The CDR3 loop is CASSDRKEAFF. In DNA, the CDR3 is TGTGCCAGCAGTGATAGAAAGGAAGCTTTCTTT.

The chain couples TRBV6-5 to TRBJ2-7; tentatively, D is TRBD1 (5 bases). The CDR3 has 14 residues. The germline CDR1 and CDR2 sequences are MNHEY and SVGAGI. V was clipped by 11 bases and J by 0 bases, with 17 bases between them. CDR3 bases: TGTGCCCCCAGCTGGGGCCTCAGCTCCTACGAGCAGTACGTC. The encoded protein is CAPSWGLSSYEQYV.

This sequence joins TRBV28 and TRBJ1-6; the D gene is possibly TRBD1 (5 bases). The CDR3 totals 14 residues. Germline values: CDR1 MDHEN, CDR2 SYDVKM. V lost 5 bases, J lost 5 bases, and 10 bases lay in between. Written as DNA, the CDR3 is TGTGCCAGCAGTAGGCGGGGCAATAATTCACCCCTCCACTTT. This codes for CASSRRGNNSPLHF.

The rearrangement joins TRBV2 to TRBJ1-4; TRBD1 might be the D (5 bases). This CDR3 region has 16 residues. V was cut by 0 bases and J by 4 bases, with 12 bases left in between. Germline assignment: CDR1 SNHLY and CDR2 FYNNEI. The CDR3 region has the DNA TGTGCCAGCAGTGAAGCAGGAGGGGCCCATAATGAAAAACTGTTTTTT. Its protein product is CASSEAGGAHNEKLFF.

The J gene is TRBJ1-4, the V gene TRBV14; a possible D gene is TRBD1 (5 bases). The CDR3 totals 16 residues. Germline CDR1 reads SGHDN; CDR2 reads FVKESK. V was pared by 1 base and J by 6 bases, with 15 bases between. The CDR3 nucleotides are TGTGCCAGCAGCCAAGGCTTTCAGGGTGTATATGAAAAACTGTTTTTT. This sequence encodes CASSQGFQGVYEKLFF.

The chain couples TRBV11-2 to TRBJ1-6; D gene unclear. The CDR3 is made up of 12 amino acids. Trimming removed 5 bases from V and 10 bases from J, with 9 bases in between. Germline CDR1 SGHAT, CDR2 FQNNGV. The CDR3 sequence: CASSISGSPLHF. CDR3 sequence (DNA): TGTGCCAGCAGCATAAGCGGATCACCCCTCCACTTT.

This clone was observed at least ten times. The chain is built from TRBV6-5 and TRBJ2-1, with D perhaps matching TRBD2 (6 bases). Germline V gene sequence: CDR1 MNHEY, CDR2 SVGAGI. The CDR3 totals 14 residues. Trimming took 5 bases from V and 7 from J, leaving 15 bases between them. The chain's CDR3 is CASSQPGLPNEQFF. CDR3 in DNA: TGTGCCAGCAGTCAACCGGGACTGCCAAATGAGCAGTTCTTC.

The V call is TRBV19, the J call TRBJ2-7; possibly TRBD2 for D (5 bases). This CDR3 contains 13 residues. Germline CDR1 and CDR2: LNHDA and SQIVND (reference sequence). V shed 7 bases and J shed 2 bases, with 12 bases lying between them. The CDR3 sequence: CASKSGSTYEQYF. The DNA of the CDR3 is TGTGCCAGTAAGAGCGGATCCACCTACGAGCAGTACTTC.

This clone appeared a single time. The chain uses TRBV5-6 and TRBJ2-3; 9 nucleotides agree with TRBD2. Germline lookup yields CDR1 SGHDT and CDR2 YYEEEE. J lost 2 bases, V lost 4 bases, and 8 bases had no gene match. The CDR3 totals 16 residues. The CDR3 nucleotides are TGTGCCAGCAGCACGACTAGCGGACACTTCACAGATACGCAGTATTTT. It is translated as CASSTTSGHFTDTQYF.